This T cell receptor beta chain was obtained from a study of blood T cell repertoires in COVID-19. Study in general: Collection of acute and convalescent COVID-19 samples took place in the United States, Italy and Spain. The analysed material was cDNA or gDNA that came from T cells, B-cell-depleted T cells, or PBMCs.

The CDR3 contains 15 residues. Germline V lookup: CDR1 SNHLY, CDR2 FYNNEI. Unmatched junction bases numbered 13, after V lost 8 bases and J lost 6 bases. In the original workflow: From reference gene primer amplification, estimates of nucleated cell counts were derived. Repertoires were generated with immunoSEQ multiplex PCR, while TCRdb's copy carries only in-frame clones and drops some. D and trimming were read from the DNA, whereas the V and J calls and clone size are those reported in that table. The sample has around 250,000 clones; around 88% are singletons. Sequenced: peripheral blood. This TCR derives from an elderly man with acute or convalescent COVID-19. The J gene is TRBJ1-2, the V gene TRBV2; 9 bases map to TRBD1. Here the CDR3 reads CASLGDRVMNNGYTF. The CDR3, as DNA: TGTGCCAGCCTGGGGGACAGGGTAATGAACAATGGCTACACCTTC.